These 28 T cell receptor beta chains share one sample of origin, sequenced in a study of T cells in narcolepsy. TCRdb keeps only in-frame clones here, not all; method: immunoSEQ multiplex PCR. The data contain around 25,000 clones, 86% of them singletons. The specimen sequenced was CD45RA- memory CD4+ T cells from PBMCs. These receptors all stem from a human donor with narcolepsy.

This sequence joins TRBV7-2 and TRBJ2-5; no definite D call. Trimming removed 5 bases at V and 6 bases at J, with 13 bases between. Germline CDR1 SGHTA, CDR2 FQGNSA. The CDR3 contains 13 residues. CDR3 protein: CASSQVLTQTQYF. Here the CDR3 DNA reads TGTGCCAGCAGCCAAGTCCTCACACAGACCCAGTACTTC.

V and J are TRBV5-4 and TRBJ2-4; 8 bases agree with TRBD2. Germline trimming cut 4 bases from V and 0 bases from J; bases unmatched to any gene: 6. Per germline, CDR1 SGHNT and CDR2 YYREEE (reference sequence). The length of the CDR3 is 16 residues. In nucleotides, the CDR3 is TGTGCCAGCAGCAACGACGGGGGGGCAGCCAAAAACATTCAGTACTTC. Its translation is CASSNDGGAAKNIQYF.

CDR3 bases: TGCGCCAGCAGCTTGGCCAGGGGAGGTGACAGGGACACTGAAGCTTTCTTT. Translated, it gives CASSLARGGDRDTEAFF. V usage is TRBV5-1 and J usage is TRBJ1-1; 7 bases are a match to TRBD1. Germline V gives CDR1 SGHRS, CDR2 YFSETQ. The length of the CDR3 is 17 residues. J lost 3 bases, V lost 0 bases, and 11 bases had no gene match.

The genes are TRBV6-5 and TRBJ1-2; 8 positions match TRBD1. Trimming took 2 bases from V and 3 from J; bases not matched to a gene: 8. The CDR3 contains 16 residues. CDR1 is MNHEY, CDR2 SVGAGI, per germline. Written as DNA, the CDR3 is TGTGCCAGCAGTTACACCTTACAGGGGGTTGACTATGGCTACACCTTC. This sequence encodes CASSYTLQGVDYGYTF.

This clone was found a few times. V usage is TRBV6-6 and J usage is TRBJ1-1; a weak D match, TRBD1 (5 bases). Germline CDR1 and CDR2: MNHNY and SVGAGI (reference sequence). Trimming stripped 6 bases from V and 1 base from J, with 12 bases between. The CDR3 has 14 amino acids. CDR3 nucleotides: TGTGCCAGCAGAGGAAGCGGACAGAACACTGAAGCTTTCTTT. Protein: CASRGSGQNTEAFF.

The chain recombines TRBV21-1 with TRBJ1-6; whether TRBD1, the table's D call, matches the DNA was not checked. TRBV21-1 is reported as a pseudogene. The CDR3 extends over 16 amino acids. The CDR3 loop is CASSQIRDRHNSPLHF. DNA for the CDR3: TGTGCCAGCAGCCAAATCCGGGACAGGCATAATTCACCCCTCCACTTT.

The rearrangement joins TRBV4-1 to TRBJ2-3, with no clear D. The CDR3 contains 20 residues. V was pared by 0 bases and J by 5 bases, with 27 bases between. Germline V lookup: CDR1 MGHRA, CDR2 YSYEKL. CDR3 in amino acids: CASSQDQAMAGWLGGDTQYF. The CDR3 DNA follows: TGCGCCAGCAGCCAAGACCAGGCCATGGCTGGTTGGCTTGGTGGAGATACGCAGTATTTT.

The rearrangement joins TRBV7-9 to TRBJ1-6; no clear D gene. This CDR3 is 14 amino acids long. V lost 5 bases and J lost 8, with 13 bases in between. Germline loops: CDR1 SEHNR, CDR2 FQNEAQ (reference sequence). CDR3 nucleotide sequence: TGTGCCAGCAGCCCGACGGGCCGCTATTCACCCCTCCACTTT. Amino acids: CASSPTGRYSPLHF.

This chain links TRBV15 with TRBJ2-3; 8 positions match TRBD1. Trimming cost V 5 bases and J 2 bases; bases outside gene matches: 9. Germline CDR1 is LNHNV and CDR2 is YYDKDF (reference sequence). This CDR3 has 16 residues. CDR3 in amino acids: CATSARTGPFTDTQYF. CDR3 DNA sequence: TGTGCCACCAGCGCTCGGACAGGGCCCTTCACAGATACGCAGTATTTT.

Only one count was recorded for this clone. This chain joins TRBV18 and TRBJ1-4; D perhaps matches TRBD1 (5 bases). The CDR3 is made up of 15 amino acids. Germline V gene data show CDR1 as KGHSH and CDR2 as LQKENI. Between the trimmed V and J ends, which lost 5 bases and 3 bases, there was a span of 13 bases. CDR3 sequence (DNA): TGTGCCAGCTCAGAGGGGACGTACCCTAATGAAAAACTGTTTTTT. It encodes CASSEGTYPNEKLFF.

CDR3 sequence: CASSLVWNTEAFF. The DNA for the CDR3 is TGTGCCAGCAGCTTGGTATGGAACACTGAAGCTTTCTTT. The chain employs TRBV5-4 and TRBJ1-1; D is ambiguous. Germline-derived CDR1 and CDR2 are SGHNT and YYREEE (reference sequence). V was trimmed by 0 bases and J by 1 base, leaving 4 bases between them. The CDR3 has 13 residues.

The chain combines TRBV13 with TRBJ2-3; 14 bases agree with TRBD2. The CDR3 has 14 residues. V was pared by 6 bases and J by 5 bases, with 1 base of the junction left unmatched. Germline V lookup: CDR1 PRHDT, CDR2 FYEKMQ (reference sequence). The CDR3 nucleotides read TGTGCCAGCAGGACTAGCGGGGGGGTAGATACGCAGTATTTT. Its protein product is CASRTSGGVDTQYF. Full variable domain (rest looked up from reference TRBV13 and TRBJ2-3): AAGVIQSPRHLIKEKRETATLKCYPIPRHDTVYWYQQGPGQDPQFLISFYEKMQSDKGSIPDRFSAQQFSDYHSELNMSSLELGDSALYFCASRTSGGVDTQYFGPGTRLTVL.

The DNA for the CDR3 is TGCGCCAGCAGTGAGTCAGGTTCTAGCGGGGGAAATGAGCAGTTCTTC. This translates into CASSESGSSGGNEQFF. V and J are TRBV10-1 and TRBJ2-1, with TRBD2 matching over 10 bases. V trimming: 0 bases; J trimming: 7 bases; junction bases outside the gene matches: 6. Germline values: CDR1 WNHNN, CDR2 SYGVQD (reference sequence). The CDR3 spans 16 residues.

J is TRBJ2-7 and V is TRBV5-4; D is ambiguous. Germline CDR1 SGHNT, CDR2 YYREEE (reference sequence). The V gene lost 0 bases and the J gene lost 6 bases, with 13 bases spanning the gap. The CDR3 runs to 14 residues. CDR3 region: CASSLDSAASEQYV. The CDR3 DNA sequence: TGTGCCAGCAGCTTGGATTCCGCGGCTAGCGAGCAGTACGTC.

The chain carries TRBV14 and TRBJ2-4, with D perhaps matching TRBD1 or TRBD2 (5 bases each). Between the trimmed V and J ends, which lost 0 bases and 2 bases, there was a span of 11 bases. The CDR3 length is 16 residues. The germline V gene has CDR1 SGHDN and CDR2 FVKESK. CDR3 loop: CASSQEPRGPKNIQYF. In DNA form, the CDR3 reads TGTGCCAGCAGCCAAGAGCCGAGGGGACCCAAAAACATTCAGTACTTC.

This chain joins TRBV4-2 and TRBJ2-3; either TRBD1 or TRBD2 may supply D (5 bases each). This CDR3 region has 17 residues. The germline V gene encodes CDR1 LGHNA and CDR2 YNFKEQ. V lost 1 base, J lost 2 bases, and 16 bases lay in between. The CDR3 loop is CASSQAGPGGFTDTQYF. The CDR3, as DNA: TGTGCCAGCAGCCAAGCGGGACCAGGCGGGTTCACAGATACGCAGTATTTT.

V usage is TRBV6-5 and J usage is TRBJ2-7; tentative D call: TRBD2 (6 bases). The CDR3 is 15 amino acids. Germline V gives CDR1 MNHEY, CDR2 SVGAGI. The germline V and J ends were trimmed by 2 bases and 0 bases, with 11 bases remaining between them. The CDR3 DNA sequence: TGTGCCAGCAGTTACGCGCGGGGCACCTCCTACGAGCAGTACTTC. Amino acids: CASSYARGTSYEQYF.

The V gene is TRBV6-1, the J gene TRBJ1-6; D remains ambiguous. Germline CDR1 MNHNS, CDR2 SASEGT. Between the trimmed V and J ends, which lost 6 bases and 10 bases, there was a span of 7 bases. The CDR3 runs 11 residues. This CDR3 is CASSGWSPLHF. CDR3 DNA sequence: TGTGCCAGCAGCGGGTGGTCACCCCTCCACTTT.

This clone was counted between two and nine times. The chain is built from TRBV5-4 and TRBJ2-1; 9 bases are a match to TRBD2. The CDR3 covers 15 residues. After removal of 2 bases from V and 3 bases from J, the junction contained 3 bases not matched to a gene. Germline V gives CDR1 SGHNT, CDR2 YYREEE (reference sequence). CDR3 protein: CASSFSGGNYNEQFF. CDR3 DNA sequence: TGTGCCAGCAGCTTTAGCGGGGGAAACTACAATGAGCAGTTCTTC.

Concerning this clone: An end of the junction does not agree with germline; a read error may underlie this. This sequence joins TRBV4-1 and TRBJ1-2, with TRBD1 identical over 7 bases. The CDR3 is 18 residues long. Germline V gives CDR1 MGHRA, CDR2 YSYEKL. This chain's CDR3 is CATSQTGGQNRISGGYTF. The DNA of the CDR3 is TGCGCCACCAGCCAGACTGGGGGACAGAATCGTATTTCGGGGGGCTACACCTTC.

The CDR3 coding sequence is TGTGCCAGCAGTTATCGTCCCGGGGTCAATAATTCACCCCTCCACTTT. It yields the protein CASSYRPGVNNSPLHF. The rearrangement joins TRBV6-5 to TRBJ1-6; D gene unclear. This CDR3 contains 16 residues. V was cut by 3 bases and J by 5 bases, with 14 bases left in between. CDR1 is MNHEY, CDR2 SVGAGI, per germline.

In DNA, the CDR3 is TGTGCCAGCAGTGGGGTCCTGAACACTGAAGCTTTCTTT. Translating it yields CASSGVLNTEAFF. The chain is built from TRBV6-1 and TRBJ1-1, with unresolved D. Per germline, CDR1 MNHNS and CDR2 SASEGT. Deletions cut 4 bases from V and 0 bases from J, with 6 bases between. CDR3 length: 13 amino acids.

The chain employs TRBV5-1 and TRBJ1-5, with 9 bases that match TRBD1. The CDR3 sequence is 15 residues long. V lost 0 bases and J lost 7; bases outside the gene matches: 5. In germline, CDR1 is SGHRS, CDR2 YFSETQ. The CDR3: CASSLGQGGGQPQHF. The CDR3, as DNA: TGCGCCAGCAGCTTGGGACAGGGGGGCGGCCAGCCCCAGCATTTT.

This clone has more than one count but fewer than ten. This chain uses TRBV6-5 with TRBJ1-4, with unresolved D. From germline, CDR1 is MNHEY and CDR2 SVGAGI. This CDR3 comprises 15 residues. The ends were cut back, 7 bases at V and 6 bases at J, with 18 bases in the middle. The CDR3 DNA sequence: TGTGCCAGCAAAAGTTTCGTAAGTGCGCATGAAAAACTGTTTTTT. This sequence encodes CASKSFVSAHEKLFF.

This chain links TRBV4-1 with TRBJ2-3, with D possibly TRBD1 on 6 matching bases. V gave up 0 bases and J gave up 7 bases, with 17 bases separating them. Germline lookup yields CDR1 MGHRA and CDR2 YSYEKL. This CDR3 has 16 amino acids. The CDR3 sequence: CASSQETGTTANTQYF. CDR3 nucleotides: TGCGCCAGCAGCCAAGAAACCGGGACAACGGCGAATACGCAGTATTTT.

This clone was seen once. The chain employs TRBV2 and TRBJ1-5; tentative D call: TRBD1 (5 bases). This CDR3 is built from 14 residues. Germline CDR1 SNHLY, CDR2 FYNNEI. V was pared by 4 bases and J by 5 bases, with 12 bases between. The CDR3 loop reads CASSVVGGDQPQHF. DNA of the CDR3: TGTGCCAGCAGTGTAGTTGGGGGGGATCAGCCCCAGCATTTT.

This rearrangement joins TRBV19 to TRBJ1-2; D is perhaps TRBD1 (6 bases). Deletions cut 2 bases from V and 7 bases from J, with 11 bases between. Per germline, CDR1 LNHDA and CDR2 SQIVND (reference sequence). The CDR3 is 13 amino acids. The CDR3 nucleotides read TGTGCCAGTAGTATAACAGGGATAGGTGGCTACACCTTC. Its protein product is CASSITGIGGYTF.

This clone has a handful of counts. The chain uses TRBV14 and TRBJ1-3; no firm D call. The CDR3 is made up of 14 amino acids. Germline values: CDR1 SGHDN, CDR2 FVKESK. V dropped 2 bases and J dropped 2 bases, with 7 bases sitting between them. The CDR3 DNA reads TGTGCCAGCAGCCAATACTGGGCTGGAAACACCATATATTTT. It translates to CASSQYWAGNTIYF.